This T cell receptor beta chain came from a study of blood T cell repertoires in COVID-19. Across the study: Specimens from acute and convalescent COVID-19 originated in the United States, Italy and Spain. Sources were T cells, B-cell-depleted T cells, or PBMCs; the material itself was cDNA or gDNA.

Clones were sequenced by immunoSEQ multiplex PCR, and TCRdb holds only the in-frame ones, with some missing. The sample yields around 130,000 clones, roughly nine tenths seen once. CDR3 length: 15 residues. V dropped 6 bases and J dropped 4 bases, with 15 bases sitting between them. The germline V gene encodes CDR1 SEHNR and CDR2 FQNEAQ (reference sequence). This TCR derives from a man aged 50 to 59 with active COVID-19. The material sequenced was peripheral blood. V gene TRBV7-9 combines with J gene TRBJ2-2; weak D call: TRBD1 (5 bases). CDR3 region: CASSRGRQPTGELFF. The CDR3 DNA sequence: TGTGCCAGCAGTCGCGGTAGACAGCCCACCGGGGAGCTGTTTTTT. The full variable domain, with the rest looked up from reference TRBV7-9 and TRBJ2-2, is DTGVSQNPRHKITKRGQNVTFRCDPISEHNRLYWYRQTLGQGPEFLTYFQNEAQLEKSRLLSDRFSAERPKGSFSTLEIQRTEQGDSAMYLCASSRGRQPTGELFFGEGSRLTVL.